This T cell receptor beta chain was sequenced for a study of cytomegalovirus exposure and HLA in healthy donors. Findings of the study overall: Specificity for CMV antigens was confirmed in vitro for a few of the CMV-associated chains.

As regards this clone: No antigen is known for it.

Method: immunoSEQ multiplex PCR; TCRdb's copy keeps in-frame clones and lacks some. The repertoire has tens of thousands of clones, less than 95% of them found once; the top ten carry about 2.1%. There are 12 residues in the CDR3. Trimming took off 3 bases at V and 6 bases at J, with 8 bases between the two ends. Germline CDR1 is SGHDT and CDR2 is YYEEEE. Specimen: PBMCs. This chain links TRBV5-6 with TRBJ2-3, with D perhaps matching TRBD1 (6 bases). This clonotype was obtained from a woman younger than 30 in good health and CMV-seropositive. The CDR3 loop is CASSSRGDTQYF. CDR3 in DNA: TGTGCCAGCAGCTCGAGGGGGGATACGCAGTATTTT.